Listed here are 16 T cell receptor beta chains from one sample, sequenced in a study of T-cell reconstitution after alpha-beta-depleted transplantation in children listed by TCRdb under 2016. Library generation was performed with PCR. The sequencing machine was an Illumina HiSeq 2500. TCR library preparation used molecular barcoding, with unique molecular identifiers applied to normalize quantification of the TCRbeta repertoire. TCRdb reran the public reads through fastp at Q25 and MiXCR, keeping productive beta chains. Rows are combined by CDR3 protein, so each entry shows the most common genes and DNA. Present in this sample are about 200,000 distinct CDR3 sequences, roughly 15% of which were seen just once. The ten top clones hold less than 15% of the sample. The starting material was PBMCs from the stem cell graft donor, obtained from the stem cell graft. Receptors originate from a human donor who donated a stem cell graft to a child with acute lymphoblastic leukemia.

This clonotype was detected ten times or more. Here the CDR3 DNA reads TGCGCCAGCAGCTTGGTGGGTTACGGCTCTGGGGCCAACGTCCTGACTTTC. It translates to CASSLVGYGSGANVLTF. The chain is built from TRBV5-1 and TRBJ2-6; D not certain. This CDR3 spans 17 amino acids. Trimming took 0 bases from V and 0 from J, leaving 10 bases between them. The germline V gene encodes CDR1 SGHRS and CDR2 YFSETQ.

This clonotype was seen ten or more times. CDR3 nucleotides: TGCGCCAGCAGCTTAACATATAACTACGAGCAGTACTTC. Translating it yields CASSLTYNYEQYF. The chain has TRBV5-1 and TRBJ2-7; no definite D call. The CDR3 covers 13 residues. Per the germline V gene, CDR1 is SGHRS and CDR2 is YFSETQ. V was pared by 2 bases and J by 3 bases, with 9 bases between. The full variable domain, its missing parts supplied by reference TRBV5-1 and TRBJ2-7, is KAGVTQTPRYLIKTRGQQVTLSCSPISGHRSVSWYQQTPGQGLQFLFEYFSETQRNKGNFPGRFSGRQFSNSRSEMNVSTLELGDSALYLCASSLTYNYEQYFGPGTRLTVT.

This chain uses TRBV11-2 with TRBJ1-2; tentatively, D is TRBD1 (5 bases). Looked up from germline, CDR1 is SGHAT and CDR2 is FQNNGV. The germline V and J ends were trimmed by 10 bases and 7 bases, with 10 bases remaining between them. The CDR3 loop spans 10 amino acids. The CDR3 protein is CAIGTLGYTF. CDR3 sequence (DNA): TGTGCCATCGGGACTCTTGGCTACACCTTC.

In its sample, this clonotype was seen many times. CDR3: CAIRIGTATAPQYF. The DNA of the CDR3 is TGTGCCATAAGGATCGGGACCGCGACGGCCCCCCAGTACTTC. The chain joins TRBV10-3 to TRBJ2-7; D is tentatively TRBD1 or TRBD2 (5 bases each). The V gene's germline CDR1 is ENHRY and CDR2 SYGVKD. This CDR3 spans 14 amino acids. Trimming left V 9 bases short and J 10 bases short, with 25 bases between.

At least ten counts were recorded for this clonotype. The rearrangement uses TRBV29-1 and TRBJ1-1; the D gene is possibly TRBD1 (6 bases). CDR3 length: 12 residues. Per germline, CDR1 SQVTM and CDR2 ANQGSEA. Trimming took 5 bases from V and 5 from J, leaving 12 bases between them. CDR3 coding DNA: TGCAGCGTTAATAAGGGGGGGACTGAAGCTTTCTTT. It codes for CSVNKGGTEAFF.

At least ten counts were recorded for this clonotype. The junction and the germline gene differ at one end; a read error may be behind it. The V call is TRBV5-6, the J call TRBJ1-2, with 7 bases lining up with TRBD1. The CDR3 extends over 13 amino acids. Germline V gives CDR1 SGHDT, CDR2 YYEEEE. This CDR3 reads CASSLIGVGTEGF. CDR3 nucleotides: TGTGCCAGCAGCTTGATTGGAGTTGGGACAGAGGGCTTC.

This clonotype was counted only a few times. V is TRBV11-1 and J is TRBJ2-1, with 14 nucleotides matching TRBD2. The CDR3 consists of 20 residues. J lost 6 bases, V lost 5 bases, and 18 bases had no gene match. Germline V CDR1 and CDR2: SGHAT, FQDESV (reference sequence). CDR3 in amino acids: CASSTGQGLAGAGTGNEQFF. The CDR3 coding sequence is TGTGCCAGCAGCACGGGACAGGGACTAGCGGGAGCAGGGACCGGCAATGAGCAGTTCTTC.

The table lists this clonotype with many counts. The chain combines TRBV12-3 or TRBV12-4 with TRBJ1-1, with a weak D call TRBD1 (5 bases). Trimming stripped 3 bases from V and 5 bases from J, with 10 bases between. The CDR3 is 13 residues long. The DNA of the CDR3 is TGTGCCAGCAGTTTCACCGAGGGGACTGAAGCTTTCTTT. This encodes CASSFTEGTEAFF.

This clonotype was observed at least ten times. The CDR3 region is CASSLDVGRMGDTQYF. The CDR3 DNA reads TGTGCCAGCAGCTTAGATGTGGGAAGAATGGGGGATACGCAGTATTTT. This chain links TRBV7-2 with TRBJ2-3; D gene uncertain. Trimming removed 1 base from V and 6 bases from J, with 17 bases in between. The CDR3 runs 16 residues. From germline, CDR1 is SGHTA and CDR2 FQGNSA.

This clonotype was counted ten times or more. J is TRBJ2-5 and V is TRBV5-5; 8 bases map to TRBD2. CDR1 and CDR2 from the germline V gene are SGHKS and YYEKEE (reference sequence). V gave up 3 bases and J gave up 5 bases; unmatched junction bases: 12. The CDR3 is 16 residues long. The CDR3 coding sequence is TGTGCCAGCAGCTCCGGTGGGAGCGGGAGAGCGGAGACCCAGTACTTC. It is translated as CASSSGGSGRAETQYF.

This clonotype was recorded many times. This chain connects TRBV20-1 to TRBJ1-3, with 8 bases that match TRBD1. Unmatched junction bases numbered 7, after V lost 4 bases and J lost 2 bases. The CDR3 contains 15 residues. Germline V gene lookup returns CDR1 DFQATT and CDR2 SNEGSKA (reference sequence). The CDR3 bases are TGCAGTGCTACCCCCCACAGGGGGACTGGAAACACCATATATTTT. Translation gives CSATPHRGTGNTIYF.

This clonotype was observed a single time. V is TRBV5-4 and J is TRBJ1-2, with D maybe TRBD1 (5 bases). This CDR3 has 14 residues. Germline-derived CDR1 and CDR2 are SGHNT and YYREEE (reference sequence). Trimming shortened V by 0 bases and J by 8 bases, and 14 bases separated the two germline ends. CDR3 region: CASSLEMGGRGYTF. The CDR3 DNA is TGTGCCAGCAGCTTGGAAATGGGGGGAAGGGGCTACACCTTC. Variable domain in full (rest from reference TRBV5-4 and TRBJ1-2): ETGVTQSPTHLIKTRGQQVTLRCSSQSGHNTVSWYQQALGQGPQFIFQYYREEENGRGNFPPRFSGLQFPNYSSELNVNALELDDSALYLCASSLEMGGRGYTFGSGTRLTVV.

This clonotype was recorded once. The V gene is TRBV5-1, the J gene TRBJ2-1; D remains unclear. Per the germline V gene, CDR1 is SGHRS and CDR2 is YFSETQ. Trimming removed 0 bases from V and 10 bases from J, with 11 bases in between. The CDR3 covers 13 residues. The CDR3 nucleotides are TGCGCCAGCAGCTTGGTTAGTCTCAAGGAGCAGTTCTTC. As protein: CASSLVSLKEQFF.

The CDR3 sequence: CASSVSGEAYNEQFF. In nucleotides, the CDR3 is TGTGCCAGCAGTGTGTCAGGGGAAGCCTACAATGAGCAGTTCTTC. The chain uses TRBV12-3 or TRBV12-4 and TRBJ2-1; D perhaps matches TRBD1 (6 bases). The CDR3 extends over 15 amino acids. Trimming took off 5 bases at V and 2 bases at J, with 13 bases between the two ends.

This clonotype was detected many times. The chain links TRBV11-2 to TRBJ2-7; D is tentatively TRBD1 or TRBD2 (5 bases each). Trimming removed 5 bases at V and 2 bases at J, with 10 bases between. The CDR3 spans 13 residues. Germline V gene data show CDR1 as SGHAT and CDR2 as FQNNGV. CDR3: CASSAPGPYEQYF. In nucleotides, the CDR3 is TGTGCCAGCAGCGCCCCGGGACCCTACGAGCAGTACTTC.

This clonotype was counted ten times or more. The chain carries TRBV12-3 or TRBV12-4 and TRBJ1-5; TRBD1 aligns across 9 bases. Trimming at V came to 6 bases and at J to 7 bases, leaving 7 bases not matched to a gene. This CDR3 spans 14 amino acids. The CDR3 DNA reads TGTGCCAGCAGCGCCGGGACAGGGAGGCAGCCCCAGCATTTT. Amino acids: CASSAGTGRQPQHF.